This TCR beta chain was captured by sequencing in a study of shared clonotypes between healthy human individuals. Regarding this clone: Its antigen remains unknown. Other DNA sequences of this sample code for an identical CDR3.

Whole-study findings and limits: On the whole, naive subsets had larger estimated richness than memory subsets had.

V was pared by 5 bases and J by 5 bases, with 7 bases of the junction left unmatched. This CDR3 contains 15 residues. The germline gives CDR1 MDHEN, CDR2 SYDVKM. Original handling: Quality scores were absent from the junction-only immunoSEQ sequences, so filtering differed. Profiling relied on immunoSEQ multiplex PCR, and the TCRdb table lists in-frame clones only, not all of them. Clonal size and the V and J genes are those of that table, whereas D and trimming came from the DNA. The data contain more than 1.2 million clones, approximately 98.5% of them singletons. This chain joins TRBV28 and TRBJ1-2; TRBD1 aligns across 11 bases. The receptor was isolated from a man aged 25 to 40 in good health. The sample comprised naive CD4+ T cells sorted from blood. The subset was: CD45RA+ positively selected. The CDR3 is CASSPRTGGAYGYTF. Written as DNA, the CDR3 is TGTGCCAGCAGTCCGCGGACAGGGGGCGCGTATGGCTACACCTTC.